The rows below give T cell receptor beta chains drawn from one sample of a study of long-term antiretroviral therapy in people with HIV. Profiled with immunoSEQ multiplex PCR; TCRdb holds only in-frame clones, not every one. The sample has around 20,000 clones, approximately 80% seen once; the top ten hold roughly 12%. The sequences come from unsorted PBMCs, collected 0.1 years before starting antiretroviral therapy. These receptor sequences come from a man aged 35 to 55 with HIV. CDR3s include the opening cysteine and the closing phenylalanine or tryptophan. The order of the fields is D gene, clone size, J gene, V gene, CDR3 DNA, CDR3 protein. The D gene is left open where the match is weak. Not all rows give a size; the values are once, few, many and, for expanded clones, a class.

D gene: .
clone size: .
J gene: TRBJ2-3
V gene: TRBV7-9
CDR3 DNA: TGTGCCAGCAGCTTAGCACGGATTGAGGGAAGCACAGATACGCAGTATTTT
CDR3 protein: CASSLARIEGSTDTQYF

D gene: .
clone size: .
J gene: TRBJ2-2
V gene: TRBV11-1
CDR3 DNA: TGTGCCAGCAGCTTAGGATCAGTGACCGGGGAGCTGTTTTTT
CDR3 protein: CASSLGSVTGELFF

D gene: TRBD1
clone size: few
J gene: TRBJ1-2
V gene: TRBV19
CDR3 DNA: TGTGCCAGTAGTATCAGGGGGACTAACTATGGCTACACCTTC
CDR3 protein: CASSIRGTNYGYTF

D gene: .
clone size: .
J gene: TRBJ2-3
V gene: TRBV12-5
CDR3 DNA: TGTGCTAGTGGTTTGGGTCCAGGTCGGGATACGCAGTATTTT
CDR3 protein: CASGLGPGRDTQYF

D gene: TRBD2
clone size: .
J gene: TRBJ2-7
V gene: TRBV4-2
CDR3 DNA: TGTGCCAGCAGCACCGGGGGGGCCCAGGACGAGCAGTACTTC
CDR3 protein: CASSTGGAQDEQYF

D gene: TRBD1
clone size: .
J gene: TRBJ1-2
V gene: TRBV4-2
CDR3 DNA: TGTGCCAGTAGCCAAGAGTCCGGGACAGGGGGCGCAGGCTACACCTTC
CDR3 protein: CASSQESGTGGAGYTF

D gene: .
clone size: .
J gene: TRBJ2-6
V gene: TRBV15
CDR3 DNA: TGTGCCACCAGCACCACGATGGACGGTCACTCTGGGGCCAACGTCCTGACTTTC
CDR3 protein: CATSTTMDGHSGANVLTF

D gene: .
clone size: .
J gene: TRBJ2-7
V gene: TRBV2
CDR3 DNA: TGTGCCAGCAGTGAACGGGCAGGGGGGTCCTACGAGCAGTACTTC
CDR3 protein: CASSERAGGSYEQYF

D gene: .
clone size: .
J gene: TRBJ1-1
V gene: TRBV7-8
CDR3 DNA: TGTGCCAGCAGCTTAAAGCGACAGCTGAACACTGAAGCTTTCTTT
CDR3 protein: CASSLKRQLNTEAFF

D gene: .
clone size: .
J gene: TRBJ1-2
V gene: TRBV6-6
CDR3 DNA: TGTGCCAGCCTGGATGGGCCGTCCAACTATGGCTACACCTTC
CDR3 protein: CASLDGPSNYGYTF

D gene: TRBD2
clone size: .
J gene: TRBJ2-3
V gene: TRBV9
CDR3 DNA: TGTGCCAGCAGCCCCGGGGGGTACACAGATACGCAGTATTTT
CDR3 protein: CASSPGGYTDTQYF

D gene: .
clone size: .
J gene: TRBJ1-5
V gene: TRBV2
CDR3 DNA: TGTGCCAGCACAATAGGGGAGGGTAGCAATCAGCCCCAGCATTTT
CDR3 protein: CASTIGEGSNQPQHF

D gene: .
clone size: .
J gene: TRBJ2-7
V gene: TRBV7-8
CDR3 DNA: TGTGCCAGCAGCTTAGATGCAGGGATTTACGAGCAGTACTTC
CDR3 protein: CASSLDAGIYEQYF

D gene: TRBD1
clone size: .
J gene: TRBJ2-3
V gene: TRBV6-5
CDR3 DNA: TGTGCCAGCAGACCGAGGGGGCTTGGCACAGATACGCAGTATTTT
CDR3 protein: CASRPRGLGTDTQYF

D gene: .
clone size: .
J gene: TRBJ1-6
V gene: TRBV7-8
CDR3 DNA: TGTGCCAGCAGCTTAGAAGCGCTTACCGCGAATTCACCCCTCCACTTT
CDR3 protein: CASSLEALTANSPLHF

D gene: TRBD1
clone size: .
J gene: TRBJ1-4
V gene: TRBV18
CDR3 DNA: TGTGCCAGCTCACCCCGCACAGGGGGTGGAGAAAAACTGTTTTTT
CDR3 protein: CASSPRTGGGEKLFF

D gene: .
clone size: .
J gene: TRBJ2-5
V gene: TRBV5-6
CDR3 DNA: TGTGCCAGCAGCTTAAGGGAGACCCAGTACTTC
CDR3 protein: CASSLRETQYF

D gene: TRBD1
clone size: .
J gene: TRBJ2-2
V gene: TRBV28
CDR3 DNA: TGTGCCAGCAGCTCGACAGGGGAGAGAACCGGGGAGCTGTTTTTT
CDR3 protein: CASSSTGERTGELFF

D gene: .
clone size: .
J gene: TRBJ1-5
V gene: TRBV7-9
CDR3 DNA: TGTGCCAGCAGCTTATACAGCGGGCAGCCCCAGCATTTT
CDR3 protein: CASSLYSGQPQHF

D gene: .
clone size: .
J gene: TRBJ2-5
V gene: TRBV10-2
CDR3 DNA: TGCGCCAGCAGTGTGGGGGAGACCCAGTACTTC
CDR3 protein: CASSVGETQYF

D gene: .
clone size: .
J gene: TRBJ1-1
V gene: TRBV27
CDR3 DNA: TGTGCCAGCAGTTCCCCTGGGCGGCGGTACGAAGCTTTCTTT
CDR3 protein: CASSSPGRRYEAFF

D gene: TRBD1
clone size: .
J gene: TRBJ2-7
V gene: TRBV7-9
CDR3 DNA: TGTGCCAGCAGCCTAGACAGGGGTTCCTACGAGCAGTACTTC
CDR3 protein: CASSLDRGSYEQYF

D gene: TRBD1
clone size: .
J gene: TRBJ2-7
V gene: TRBV5-1
CDR3 DNA: TGCGCCAGCAGCCCGGGACAGGGAGGGGATTACGAGCAGTACTTC
CDR3 protein: CASSPGQGGDYEQYF

D gene: .
clone size: .
J gene: TRBJ1-3
V gene: TRBV6-5
CDR3 DNA: TGTGCCAGCAGCCTTCACGGGGGGAACACCATATATTTT
CDR3 protein: CASSLHGGNTIYF

D gene: .
clone size: .
J gene: TRBJ2-3
V gene: TRBV27
CDR3 DNA: TGTGCCAGCACCCACGGGATTGGAAGTGCAGATACGCAGTATTTT
CDR3 protein: CASTHGIGSADTQYF

D gene: TRBD2
clone size: .
J gene: TRBJ2-1
V gene: TRBV7-9
CDR3 DNA: TGTGCCAGCAGCCCCCCAAGCGGGGGGGTTAATGAGCAGTTCTTC
CDR3 protein: CASSPPSGGVNEQFF

D gene: .
clone size: few
J gene: TRBJ2-7
V gene: TRBV10-3
CDR3 DNA: TGTGCCATCAAGGGGGGAGTCTACGAGCAGTACTTC
CDR3 protein: CAIKGGVYEQYF

D gene: .
clone size: .
J gene: TRBJ2-6
V gene: TRBV28
CDR3 DNA: TGTGCCAGCACGACCCAGGGGACAGGGGCCAACGTCCTGACTTTC
CDR3 protein: CASTTQGTGANVLTF